These 29 T cell receptor beta chains were all obtained from the same sample, sequenced in a study of blood T cells in healthy people across ages. Sample-barcoded 5' priming and a J-beta primer mix drove a second PCR of roughly 7 to 11 cycles. MiXCR, run by TCRdb on the 5' RACE reads, gives a single entry per CDR3 protein. The sample lists about 730,000 distinct CDR3 sequences, roughly 41% seen once, with 20% to 25% in the top ten. Sequencing was done on a sample of blood. The source of these receptors is a woman aged 55-70 years in good health.

This chain joins TRBV7-8 and TRBJ1-5; D is uncertain. There are 15 residues in the CDR3. Between the trimmed V and J ends, which lost 3 bases and 1 base, there was a span of 10 bases. The germline gives CDR1 SGHVS, CDR2 FQNEAQ. Here the CDR3 DNA reads TGTGCCAGCAGCTTGGGTAAACGGAGCAATCAGCCCCAGCATTTT. Protein product: CASSLGKRSNQPQHF. Using reference TRBV7-8 and TRBJ1-5 for the parts outside the CDR3, the full variable domain is GAGVSQSPRYKVAKRGQDVALRCDPISGHVSLFWYQQALGQGPEFLTYFQNEAQLDKSGLPSDRFFAERPEGSVSTLKIQRTQQEDSAVYLCASSLGKRSNQPQHFGDGTRLSIL.

This clonotype occurred once. V gene TRBV28 combines with J gene TRBJ2-7; TRBD1 agrees at 9 bases. This CDR3 is built from 14 residues. The J segment lost 0 bases and the V segment lost 11 bases, leaving 8 bases of the junction unmatched. CDR1 is MDHEN, CDR2 SYDVKM, per germline. The CDR3 reads CAAAKGQGSYEQYF. The CDR3, as DNA: TGTGCCGCTGCTAAGGGACAGGGCTCCTACGAGCAGTACTTC.

This clonotype has just one count. The rearrangement joins TRBV7-2 to TRBJ2-3, with unresolved D. V gave up 0 bases and J gave up 2 bases, with 15 bases separating them. This CDR3 is built from 17 residues. Germline-derived CDR1 and CDR2 are SGHTA and FQGNSA. This CDR3 reads CASSLAEPNGTTDTQYF. CDR3 coding DNA: TGTGCCAGCAGCTTAGCGGAACCTAACGGAACCACAGATACGCAGTATTTT. Supplemented by reference TRBV7-2 and TRBJ2-3, the full variable domain reads GAGVSQSPSNKVTEKGKDVELRCDPISGHTALYWYRQSLGQGLEFLIYFQGNSAPDKSGLPSDRFSAERTGGSVSTLTIQRTQQEDSAVYLCASSLAEPNGTTDTQYFGPGTRLTVL.

The rearrangement links TRBV5-1 to TRBJ2-1; 7 bases line up with TRBD2. The CDR3 loop spans 14 amino acids. V trimming: 0 bases; J trimming: 6 bases; junction bases outside the gene matches: 3. Germline-derived CDR1 and CDR2 are SGHRS and YFSETQ. For the CDR3, the DNA is TGCGCCAGCAGCTTGGAGCGGGGTTTCAATGAGCAGTTCTTC. Translating gives CASSLERGFNEQFF.

This clonotype was seen ten or more times. The chain recombines TRBV18 with TRBJ2-7; a weak D match, TRBD2 (6 bases). V shed 0 bases and J shed 3 bases, with 12 bases lying between them. Per the germline V gene, CDR1 is KGHSH and CDR2 is LQKENI. CDR3 size: 15 residues. The CDR3 region has the DNA TGTGCCAGCTCACCACCGCAGGGAGGTGGCTACGAGCAGTACTTC. It codes for CASSPPQGGGYEQYF.

This clonotype was detected a few times. The rearrangement uses TRBV5-6 and TRBJ1-6; D is perhaps TRBD1 (5 bases). The CDR3 has 16 residues. CDR1 and CDR2 (germline): SGHDT, YYEEEE. V gave up 0 bases and J gave up 10 bases, with 17 bases separating them. CDR3 loop: CASSLDSGRLGSPLHF. CDR3 bases: TGTGCCAGCAGCTTGGATTCAGGGCGTTTAGGATCACCCCTCCACTTT.

This chain links TRBV3-1 with TRBJ2-5; D possibly corresponds to TRBD2 (5 bases). Trimming took off 1 base at V and 11 bases at J, with 14 bases between the two ends. This CDR3 contains 13 residues. CDR1 and CDR2 from the germline V gene are LGHDT and YNNKEL (reference sequence). The CDR3 region is CASSQGALGEQYF. In DNA, the CDR3 is TGTGCCAGCAGCCAAGGAGCCCTGGGAGAGCAGTACTTC.

This clonotype was recorded once. This chain links TRBV19 with TRBJ2-1; D gene ambiguous. Trimming removed 7 bases from V and 3 bases from J, with 7 bases in between. Germline CDR1 reads LNHDA; CDR2 reads SQIVND (reference sequence). The CDR3 loop spans 12 amino acids. CDR3 sequence (DNA): TGTGCCAGTATGGGTGGCTACAATGAGCAGTTCTTC. Translation gives CASMGGYNEQFF.

The chain links TRBV28 to TRBJ2-6; 10 positions match TRBD1. V lost 2 bases to trimming and J lost 4 bases; unmatched junction nucleotides: 2. CDR1 is MDHEN and CDR2 is SYDVKM in the germline V gene. The length of the CDR3 is 16 residues. CDR3 nucleotides: TGTGCCAGCAGTTTAGACAGGGGGCCAGGGGCCAACGTCCTGACTTTC. Amino acids: CASSLDRGPGANVLTF.

The rearrangement links TRBV12-3 or TRBV12-4 to TRBJ2-5; D might be TRBD1 or TRBD2, each matching 7 bases. The CDR3 contains 16 residues. The V end lost 3 bases, the J end lost 2 bases, and 16 bases lay between the germline ends. The CDR3 region is CASSFASRGGQETQYF. The DNA of the CDR3 is TGTGCCAGCAGTTTTGCTAGCAGGGGGGGTCAAGAGACCCAGTACTTC.

This clonotype has a handful of counts. CDR3 DNA sequence: TGCAGTGCTAGAGATTGGACAGGGGGTTCTGGGGAGCAGTACTTC. Its protein product is CSARDWTGGSGEQYF. The rearrangement joins TRBV20-1 to TRBJ2-7; 10 nucleotides agree with TRBD1. The CDR3 covers 15 residues. V lost 0 bases and J lost 7; bases outside the gene matches: 9. Germline values: CDR1 DFQATT, CDR2 SNEGSKA (reference sequence).

V gene TRBV9 combines with J gene TRBJ2-1; unclear D gene. From germline, CDR1 is SGDLS and CDR2 YYNGEE. V dropped 0 bases and J dropped 0 bases, with 7 bases sitting between them. The CDR3 runs to 15 residues. This CDR3 is CASSVGQHSYNEQFF. The CDR3 DNA is TGTGCCAGCAGCGTAGGGCAGCACTCCTACAATGAGCAGTTCTTC.

V is TRBV7-2 and J is TRBJ1-1; no reliable D call. V was shortened by 6 bases and J by 6 bases, with 17 bases between the two germline ends. This CDR3 contains 14 residues. From germline, CDR1 is SGHTA and CDR2 FQGNSA. The CDR3, as DNA: TGTGCCAGCAGTCCGCGGGGAATAGGGCCTGAAGCTTTCTTT. Its translation: CASSPRGIGPEAFF.

As to this clonotype: This may be a read error, as it is one base from a much larger clone. The genes are TRBV29-1 and TRBJ2-7; the D gene is possibly TRBD2 (6 bases). In germline, CDR1 is SQVTM, CDR2 ANQGSEA. This CDR3 contains 12 residues. The CDR3 nucleotides are TGCGGCGTTGGCCGGGAGTCCTACGAGCAGTACTTC. Residues: CGVGRESYEQYF.

This clonotype was counted between two and nine times. The chain combines TRBV7-3 with TRBJ2-1; 8 positions agree with TRBD1. Germline V gene sequence: CDR1 SGHTA, CDR2 FQGTGA. V dropped 5 bases and J dropped 0; count of bases not matched to a gene: 3. This CDR3 is built from 15 residues. The CDR3 region is CASSQQGGSYNEQFF. The CDR3 nucleotides read TGTGCCAGCAGCCAACAGGGGGGCTCCTACAATGAGCAGTTCTTC.

J is TRBJ1-1 and V is TRBV11-2, with 9 bases fitting TRBD1. Germline V gene sequence: CDR1 SGHAT, CDR2 FQNNGV. There are 16 residues in the CDR3. V was pared by 1 base and J by 4 bases, with 7 bases of the junction left unmatched. The CDR3 coding sequence is TGTGCCAGCAGCTTAGCTAGGGACAGGGTATTCACTGAAGCTTTCTTT. Amino acid sequence: CASSLARDRVFTEAFF.

The V and J genes are TRBV5-1 and TRBJ1-4, with D unresolved. V was pared by 4 bases and J by 8 bases, with 12 bases between. CDR1 SGHRS and CDR2 YFSETQ come from the germline V gene. This CDR3 spans 13 amino acids. The CDR3 sequence: CASSEGRGEKLFF. As DNA, the CDR3 is TGCGCCAGCAGCGAGGGCCGAGGGGAAAAACTGTTTTTT.

This clonotype has a single count. The CDR3 DNA sequence: TGTGCCAGCAGCAACTTATATCGACAGGGATCCTATGGCTACACCTTC. Protein sequence: CASSNLYRQGSYGYTF. This chain links TRBV11-1 with TRBJ1-2, with TRBD1 matching 7 bases. The CDR3 extends over 16 amino acids. V dropped 5 bases and J dropped 4; count of bases not matched to a gene: 13. Germline CDR1 is SGHAT and CDR2 is FQDESV (reference sequence). The variable domain in full, with the rest retrieved from reference TRBV11-1 and TRBJ1-2, is EAEVAQSPRYKITEKSQAVAFWCDPISGHATLYWYRQILGQGPELLVQFQDESVVDDSQLPKDRFSAERLKGVDSTLKIQPAELGDSAMYLCASSNLYRQGSYGYTFGSGTRLTVV.

The chain links TRBV24-1 to TRBJ2-7, with D perhaps matching TRBD1 or TRBD2 (5 bases each). In germline, CDR1 is KGHDR, CDR2 SFDVKD. Trimming took 4 bases from V and 2 from J, leaving 11 bases between them. The CDR3 extends over 14 amino acids. The CDR3 bases are TGTGCCACCAGTGAAGGGGAGCCCCCCTACGAGCAGTACTTC. Translating it yields CATSEGEPPYEQYF.

The chain's CDR3 is CASSALNRARGAFF. The CDR3 region has the DNA TGTGCCAGCAGCGCCTTGAATCGGGCTAGGGGGGCTTTCTTT. The chain has TRBV12-3 or TRBV12-4 and TRBJ1-1, with D maybe TRBD1 (6 bases). The length of the CDR3 is 14 residues. Trimming cost V 6 bases and J 11 bases, with 22 bases left between them.

Details on this clonotype: Sequence at one end of the junction differs from germline and may be a read error. J is TRBJ2-3 and V is TRBV25-1; weak D call: TRBD1 (6 bases). Germline values: CDR1 MGHDK, CDR2 SYGVNS. CDR3 size: 15 residues. The CDR3 reads CASSPTTGLTDSQYF. DNA for the CDR3: TGTGCCAGCAGTCCAACGACAGGATTGACAGATTCGCAGTATTTT.

This chain joins TRBV25-1 and TRBJ2-3; TRBD1 or TRBD2 may be the D gene (5 bases each). CDR3 length: 15 residues. Germline V gives CDR1 MGHDK, CDR2 SYGVNS. V gave up 8 bases and J gave up 3 bases, with 18 bases separating them. CDR3 bases: TGTGCCAGCGCCTCCGGACGGGGCCTAACAGATACGCAGTATTTT. Amino acids: CASASGRGLTDTQYF.

Turning to this clonotype: A much larger clone lies a single base off, so this may be a read error. The chain is built from TRBV29-1 and TRBJ2-1; D unresolved. The CDR3 has 12 residues. Trimming removed 3 bases at V and 11 bases at J, with 14 bases between. Germline assignment: CDR1 SQVTM and CDR2 ANQGSEA. Here the CDR3 DNA reads TGCAGCGTTGAGCCAGAGGTGTATAAGCAGTTCTTC. Its translation is CSVEPEVYKQFF.

This clonotype was recorded only once. The chain combines TRBV4-2 with TRBJ2-1, with 7 nucleotides matching TRBD2. The assigned J gene may be wrong: the sequence end matches TRBJ2-7 better. This CDR3 contains 16 residues. Germline V CDR1 and CDR2: LGHNA, YNFKEQ. CDR3 loop: CASSLAETSDYNEQYF. The CDR3 DNA is TGTGCCAGCAGCCTTGCGGAAACTAGCGACTACAATGAGCAGTACTTC.

The V gene is TRBV24-1, the J gene TRBJ2-1, with D tentatively TRBD1 or TRBD2 (6 bases each). The J call is uncertain, as TRBJ2-7 better fits the DNA end. This CDR3 comprises 15 residues. The germline CDR1 and CDR2 sequences are KGHDR and SFDVKD. The CDR3 nucleotides read TGTGCCACCAGTGATTCCGGGGGCCCCTACAATGAGCAGTACTTC. This gives the protein CATSDSGGPYNEQYF.

This clonotype has only a few counts. V and J are TRBV3-1 and TRBJ2-1, with TRBD2 matching 9 bases. Germline CDR1 and CDR2: LGHDT and YNNKEL (reference sequence). The J segment lost 8 bases and the V segment lost 4 bases, leaving 9 bases of the junction unmatched. The CDR3 runs to 15 residues. This chain's CDR3 is CASSPLRGGFDEQFF. The CDR3 DNA reads as TGTGCCAGCAGCCCCTTGCGGGGGGGTTTCGATGAGCAGTTCTTC.

Ten or more counts support this clonotype. This CDR3 reads CAISESRGSNTEAFF. DNA for the CDR3: TGTGCCATCAGTGAGTCCAGGGGGTCAAACACTGAAGCTTTCTTT. The chain uses TRBV10-3 and TRBJ1-1, with 7 bases lining up with TRBD1. This CDR3 is built from 15 residues. The junction had 3 bases not matched to a gene; V was cut back by 0 bases and J by 2 bases. Germline V gives CDR1 ENHRY, CDR2 SYGVKD.

This clonotype has more than one count but fewer than ten. At one boundary the junction diverges from the germline segment, which might be a read error. This chain links TRBV15 with TRBJ2-6; D is undetermined. The CDR3 length is 15 residues. Germline values: CDR1 LNHNV, CDR2 YYDKDF (reference sequence). Here the CDR3 DNA reads TGTGCCACCAGCCGAGACAAATCTGGGGCCAACGTCCTGACTTTC. Its protein is CATSRDKSGANVLTF.

This clonotype was counted between two and nine times. The chain carries TRBV6-6 and TRBJ2-1; D may be TRBD1 (5 bases). CDR1 is MNHNY and CDR2 is SVGAGI in the germline V gene (reference sequence). Trimming took 6 bases from V and 1 from J, leaving 10 bases between them. This CDR3 has 14 residues. CDR3 sequence: CASRMDNSYNEQFF. The CDR3, as DNA: TGTGCCAGCAGGATGGACAATTCCTACAATGAGCAGTTCTTC.